Following are 14 T cell receptor beta chains from one sample sequenced in a study of cytomegalovirus exposure and HLA in healthy donors. Primers included in the PCR were 60 Vbeta and 13 Jbeta primers. Produced via immunoSEQ multiplex PCR; TCRdb's table is partial and in-frame only. The sample carries more than 80,000 clones, approximately 76% recorded once. Sequencing input: PBMCs. These receptors were obtained from a woman in her sixties in good health and CMV-seropositive.

There are a few counts of this clone. The chain employs TRBV27 and TRBJ1-2; perhaps TRBD1 as D (6 bases). In germline, CDR1 is MNHEY, CDR2 SMNVEV (reference sequence). The CDR3 spans 13 residues. Deletions cut 4 bases from V and 4 bases from J, with 10 bases between. The CDR3 reads CASSSRGGYGYTF. For the CDR3, the DNA is TGTGCCAGCAGTTCAAGGGGGGGCTATGGCTACACCTTC.

The J gene is TRBJ2-1, the V gene TRBV7-8; 7 positions agree with TRBD2. The germline V gene encodes CDR1 SGHVS and CDR2 FQNEAQ. The CDR3 runs 15 residues. V lost 5 bases and J lost 1; bases outside the gene matches: 5. The DNA for the CDR3 is TGTGCCAGCAGCCGACCGCGGGAGTCCTACAATGAGCAGTTCTTC. Translated, it gives CASSRPRESYNEQFF.

The chain carries TRBV5-1 and TRBJ1-2, with D perhaps matching TRBD1 (6 bases). Between the trimmed V and J ends, which lost 4 bases and 4 bases, there was a span of 11 bases. Germline lookup yields CDR1 SGHRS and CDR2 YFSETQ. The CDR3 length is 13 residues. The chain's CDR3 is CASSAGEGYGYTF. The CDR3 region has the DNA TGCGCCAGCAGCGCAGGGGAGGGCTATGGCTACACCTTC.

The chain combines TRBV18 with TRBJ1-2, with a tentative D call TRBD1 (5 bases). CDR3 length equals 13 residues. Germline CDR1 is KGHSH and CDR2 is LQKENI. The V and J ends lost 6 bases and 6 bases respectively, with 14 bases between them. The CDR3 here is CASSPRQSDGYTF. The CDR3 region has the DNA TGTGCCAGCTCCCCGAGACAGTCCGATGGCTACACCTTC.

The chain is built from TRBV29-1 and TRBJ2-5; 8 nucleotides align to TRBD2. Per the germline V gene, CDR1 is SQVTM and CDR2 is ANQGSEA. The V and J ends lost 7 bases and 5 bases, in that order; junction bases with no gene match: 12. CDR3 size: 14 residues. The CDR3 reads CSASSGGPLETQYF. The CDR3 region has the DNA TGCAGCGCCTCCTCGGGAGGGCCGTTGGAGACCCAGTACTTC.

The gene calls are TRBV2 and TRBJ1-1, with TRBD1 identical over 7 bases. The germline gives CDR1 SNHLY, CDR2 FYNNEI. The CDR3 length is 13 residues. V shed 6 bases and J 3 bases; nucleotides not matched to a gene: 4. This CDR3 is CASREQGYTEAFF. The CDR3 DNA sequence: TGTGCCAGCAGGGAACAGGGGTACACTGAAGCTTTCTTT.

The chain uses TRBV7-3 and TRBJ2-1; 7 bases agree with TRBD1. Trimming at V came to 5 bases and at J to 5 bases, leaving 9 bases not matched to a gene. This CDR3 contains 15 residues. In germline, CDR1 is SGHTA, CDR2 FQGTGA. The CDR3 DNA sequence: TGTGCCAGCAGCCCTCGGACAGGTAGGGACAATGAGCAGTTCTTC. As protein: CASSPRTGRDNEQFF.

V and J are TRBV15 and TRBJ1-1; D gene uncertain. Germline V gene lookup returns CDR1 LNHNV and CDR2 YYDKDF (reference sequence). The V gene lost 0 bases and the J gene lost 4 bases, with 9 bases spanning the gap. The CDR3 runs to 14 residues. The CDR3 sequence: CATSRDLGGTEAFF. CDR3 coding DNA: TGTGCCACCAGCAGAGACCTGGGAGGCACTGAAGCTTTCTTT.

This clone was found once. The V call is TRBV15, the J call TRBJ2-3; 7 bases are shared with TRBD1. J gave up 8 bases and V 5 bases, and 10 bases lay outside the gene matches. The germline gives CDR1 LNHNV, CDR2 YYDKDF (reference sequence). The CDR3 runs to 14 residues. The CDR3 is CATSATGERGTQYF. The CDR3 nucleotides are TGTGCCACCAGCGCTACAGGGGAACGAGGTACGCAGTATTTT.

The gene calls are TRBV19 and TRBJ1-5; D is unresolved. The germline V gene has CDR1 LNHDA and CDR2 SQIVND (reference sequence). The CDR3 runs 15 residues. Trimming removed 3 bases at V and 3 bases at J, with 12 bases between. CDR3 region: CASSIKPRANQPQHF. CDR3 bases: TGTGCCAGTAGTATTAAACCGAGGGCCAATCAGCCCCAGCATTTT.

The CDR3 reads CASSPTGQGPYEQYF. The CDR3 DNA reads as TGCGCCAGCAGCCCGACCGGACAGGGGCCGTACGAGCAGTACTTC. This chain uses TRBV4-1 with TRBJ2-7; 9 bases agree with TRBD1. CDR3 length: 15 amino acids. The germline V gene has CDR1 MGHRA and CDR2 YSYEKL. V gave up 4 bases and J gave up 4 bases; unmatched junction bases: 8.

This clone was recorded a few times. The chain links TRBV2 to TRBJ1-4; D gene unclear. This CDR3 comprises 12 residues. Germline V gives CDR1 SNHLY, CDR2 FYNNEI. V lost 8 bases, J lost 13 bases, and 17 bases lay in between. As DNA, the CDR3 is TGTGCCAGCGGACTGCGGGGTTGGGGACTGTTTTTT. The encoded protein is CASGLRGWGLFF.

CDR3 DNA sequence: TGTGCCAGCATGCGGACTAATCAGGCCAATGAGCAGTTCTTC. Amino acid sequence: CASMRTNQANEQFF. The chain recombines TRBV6-1 with TRBJ2-1, with D possibly matching TRBD2 (6 bases). In germline, CDR1 is MNHNS, CDR2 SASEGT. V was trimmed by 7 bases and J by 6 bases, leaving 16 bases between them. CDR3 length: 14 residues.

This chain links TRBV11-2 with TRBJ2-6, with 8 bases fitting TRBD1. The CDR3 runs to 16 residues. Trimming took 4 bases from V and 2 from J; bases not matched to a gene: 4. Germline CDR1 and CDR2: SGHAT and FQNNGV. The CDR3 coding sequence is TGTGCCAGCAGCTCAATACAGGGGGCTGGGGCCAACGTCCTGACTTTC. Translating gives CASSSIQGAGANVLTF.